This TCR beta chain originates from a study of T-cell memory formation after mild COVID-19. Study-wide background: TCR clusters mostly belonged to single donors.

After 5'RACE with constant-segment primers, TCR alpha and TCR beta cDNA libraries carrying sample barcodes and UMIs were obtained. One entry per CDR3 protein results from TCRdb running MiXCR on the 5' RACE reads. The sample shows about 610,000 distinct CDR3 sequences, roughly 17% of them seen only once. The CDR3 has 14 amino acids. With V trimmed by 3 bases and J by 3 bases, 7 bases remained unmatched. Germline V CDR1 and CDR2: DFQATT, SNEGSKA (reference sequence). The sample taken for sequencing was PBMCs or a T cell subset sorted from them (not recorded which). The chain has TRBV20-1 and TRBJ2-7; 8 bases are a match to TRBD2. This TCR was sampled from an adult woman who had mild COVID-19 (a few samples of this study predate the infection). Cell type and time point are not known. The chain's CDR3 is CSARTREGLYEQYF. The CDR3 coding sequence is TGCAGTGCTAGGACCCGGGAGGGCCTCTACGAGCAGTACTTC.